This paragraph covers one T cell receptor beta chain sequence. What it binds is not known. The data stem from a study of cytomegalovirus exposure and HLA in healthy donors. General study points: For TCR beta chains, V- and J-gene trimming was later linked to a missense DCLRE1C variant.

The PCR ran on 60 Vbeta and 13 Jbeta primers. Sequenced by immunoSEQ multiplex PCR; TCRdb stores in-frame clones only, minus some. The repertoire consists of under 150,000 clones, with about three quarters occurring once and the leading ten covering 1.8%. V was pared by 1 base and J by 4 bases, with 7 bases between. CDR1 and CDR2 from the germline V gene are SEHNR and FQNEAQ (reference sequence). The CDR3 is made up of 14 amino acids. The chain links TRBV7-9 to TRBJ1-4; D may be TRBD1 (6 bases). The specimen was PBMCs. The TCR was taken from a woman aged 40 to 50 in good health and CMV-seronegative. CDR3 in amino acids: CASSLGTVNEKLFF. DNA for the CDR3: TGTGCCAGCAGCTTAGGGACAGTTAATGAAAAACTGTTTTTT.